A selection of T cell receptor beta chains follows, all from one sample in a study of cytomegalovirus exposure and HLA in healthy donors. Profiling relied on immunoSEQ multiplex PCR, and the TCRdb table lists in-frame clones only, not all of them. Of about 220,000 clones in the sample, over 70% were seen once. Sample: PBMCs. These receptors all come from a woman aged 30 to 39 in good health and CMV-seropositive. Each CDR3 is given with its conserved first and last residue. Each record gives: D gene, V gene, CDR3 protein. A D gene is named only where the DNA matches it firmly.

D: -
V: TRBV6-5
CDR3: CASSGQLNTGELFF

D: -
V: TRBV5-1
CDR3: CASKRSAGAIAGELFF

D: -
V: TRBV15
CDR3: CATSRDLGTASYSDEQYF

D: TRBD1
V: TRBV4-1
CDR3: CASSPRGQGDYGYTF

D: TRBD1
V: TRBV5-4
CDR3: CASRAAGTDKFYGYTF

D: -
V: TRBV5-6
CDR3: CASSLVSGANVLTF

D: TRBD2
V: TRBV7-6
CDR3: CASSVNSGRTANTGELFF

D: TRBD1
V: TRBV29-1
CDR3: CSVPTGGESYYNEQFF

D: -
V: TRBV6-5
CDR3: CASSFNPTDTQYF

D: -
V: TRBV10-3
CDR3: CAISVGSGLENGYTF

D: -
V: TRBV27
CDR3: CASSLSRASNQPQHF

D: TRBD1
V: TRBV13
CDR3: CASSAGTVGYGYTF

D: -
V: TRBV4-1
CDR3: CASSHPRGGFEYGYTF

D: -
V: TRBV28
CDR3: CASSLSEAWEQYF

D: TRBD2
V: TRBV7-2
CDR3: CASSLGGRADTQYF

D: -
V: TRBV27
CDR3: CASSLGQGGRTQYF

D: -
V: TRBV6-5
CDR3: CASSPSTDTQYF

D: TRBD1
V: TRBV29-1
CDR3: CSVGSRGINEKLFF

D: -
V: TRBV5-6
CDR3: CASSLGGQTYEQYF

D: -
V: TRBV30
CDR3: CAWSVQHETQYF

D: -
V: TRBV30
CDR3: CAWSGSFNQPQHF

D: TRBD2
V: TRBV7-8
CDR3: CASSLAKAGDRSYEQYF

D: TRBD2
V: TRBV13
CDR3: CASSLWRLAPNEQFF

D: TRBD1
V: TRBV29-1
CDR3: CSVEERGQINTEAFF

D: -
V: TRBV6-1
CDR3: CASKLWTAAEAFF

D: -
V: TRBV6-6
CDR3: CASSYSQGTNEQYF

D: TRBD1
V: TRBV7-2
CDR3: CASSNSGGYAFF

D: -
V: TRBV19
CDR3: CASSYRGANGYTF

D: TRBD1
V: TRBV6-6
CDR3: CASSPGTGLWQPQHF

D: -
V: TRBV30
CDR3: CAWEASLGQPQHF

D: -
V: TRBV29-1
CDR3: CSVEFVVGLNEAFF

D: TRBD1
V: TRBV11-3
CDR3: CASSARDREGTEAFF

D: -
V: TRBV11-2
CDR3: CASSSPRNTEAFF

D: TRBD2
V: TRBV9
CDR3: CASSVASGSRNEQFF

D: -
V: TRBV5-1
CDR3: CASSLALAWSYGYTF

D: -
V: TRBV6-1
CDR3: CASIVPQPPATEAFF

D: -
V: TRBV4-3
CDR3: CASSQDRGTYEQYF

D: TRBD2
V: TRBV10-3
CDR3: CAINRLAGANTGELFF

D: TRBD2
V: TRBV29-1
CDR3: CSAQAGLHYEQYF

D: -
V: TRBV10-3
CDR3: CAISESTGITEAFF

D: -
V: TRBV30
CDR3: CAWRGIAGEVEEQYF

D: -
V: TRBV30
CDR3: CAWSPDLGPAPTQYF

D: -
V: TRBV25-1
CDR3: CASSDNTEAFF

D: -
V: TRBV5-1
CDR3: CASSLIGNEQFF

D: -
V: TRBV29-1
CDR3: CIVVDSYNEQFF

D: TRBD2
V: TRBV29-1
CDR3: CSVAPSGVDTDTQYF

D: -
V: TRBV4-1
CDR3: CASSQPTVSRYGYTF

D: TRBD1
V: TRBV9
CDR3: CASSGQGQGVSNYGYTF

D: TRBD1
V: TRBV7-2
CDR3: CASSARTGLNYGYTF

D: -
V: TRBV7-2
CDR3: CASSPRDKNTEAFF

D: TRBD1
V: TRBV18
CDR3: CASSPRQGVANNEQFF